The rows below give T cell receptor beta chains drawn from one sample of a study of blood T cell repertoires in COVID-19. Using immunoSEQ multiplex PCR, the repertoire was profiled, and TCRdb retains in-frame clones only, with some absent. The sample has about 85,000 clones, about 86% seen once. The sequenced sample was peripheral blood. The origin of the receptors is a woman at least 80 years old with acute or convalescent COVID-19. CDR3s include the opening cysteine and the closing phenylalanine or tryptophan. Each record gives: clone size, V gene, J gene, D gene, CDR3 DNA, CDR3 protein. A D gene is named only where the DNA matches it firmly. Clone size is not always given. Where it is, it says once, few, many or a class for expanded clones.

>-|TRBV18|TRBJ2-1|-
TGTGCCAGCTCACCACTTCGAGGAGTCAATGAGCAGTTCTTC
CASSPLRGVNEQFF
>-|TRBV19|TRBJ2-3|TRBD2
TGTGCCAGTAGTTCAGCGGGGGGGGGCACAGATACGCAGTATTTT
CASSSAGGGTDTQYF
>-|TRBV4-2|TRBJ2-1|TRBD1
TGTGCCAGCAGCCAACGCTCCGGAACAGGGGACAATGAGCAGTTCTTC
CASSQRSGTGDNEQFF
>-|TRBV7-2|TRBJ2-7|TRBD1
TGTGCCAGCAGCTTAGCGTGGGGACAGGGGTACGAGCAGTACTTC
CASSLAWGQGYEQYF
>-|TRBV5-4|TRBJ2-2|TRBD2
TGTGCCAGCAGCTCGGGACTAGCTGCGAACACCGGGGAGCTGTTTTTT
CASSSGLAANTGELFF
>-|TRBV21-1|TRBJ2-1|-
TGTGCCAGCAGCAAAGCCAAACAGGGACCGCCAAAATTAGCGGGGGTGAATGAGCAGTTCTTC
CASSKAKQGPPKLAGVNEQFF
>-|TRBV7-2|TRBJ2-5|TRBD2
TGTGCCAGCAGCTTATGGGCTAGCGGCCAAGAGACCCAGTACTTC
CASSLWASGQETQYF
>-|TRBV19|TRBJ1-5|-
TGTGCCAGTAGTATCATGGGGCAAAATCAGCCCCAGCATTTT
CASSIMGQNQPQHF
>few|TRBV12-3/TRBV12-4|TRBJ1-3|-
TGTGCCAGTCAAGAGTCTGGAAACACCATATATTTT
CASQESGNTIYF
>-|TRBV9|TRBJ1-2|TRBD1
TGTGCCAGCAGCGTAGCTCCTACAGGGGGAGGGAAAGGCTACACCTTC
CASSVAPTGGGKGYTF
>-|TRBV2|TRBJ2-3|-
TGTGCCAGCAGCCAAAAAGCGACAGATACGCAGTATTTT
CASSQKATDTQYF
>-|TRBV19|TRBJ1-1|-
TGTGCCAGTAGGAGGAACACTGAAGCTTTCTTT
CASRRNTEAFF
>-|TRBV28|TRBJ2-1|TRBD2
TGTGCCACCATCGGAGCGGGAGCAAGGAATGAGCAGTTCTTC
CATIGAGARNEQFF
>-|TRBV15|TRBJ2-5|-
TGTGCCACCAGCAGAGGGACTACAGAGACCCAGTACTTC
CATSRGTTETQYF
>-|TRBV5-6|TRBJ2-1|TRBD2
TGTGCCAGCCGTCCCCGGGGGGTAGACAATGAGCAGTTCTTC
CASRPRGVDNEQFF
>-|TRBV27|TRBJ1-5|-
TGTGCCAGCAGTCCGCCAGGGGTTGTGAATCAGCCCCAGCATTTT
CASSPPGVVNQPQHF
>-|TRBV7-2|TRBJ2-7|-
TGTGCCAGCAGCTTTAACAGGGTGGCCTACGAGCAGTACTTC
CASSFNRVAYEQYF
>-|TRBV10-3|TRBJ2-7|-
TGTGCCATCAGTGGAGGCAGCGACAGGCCCTACGAGCAGTACTTC
CAISGGSDRPYEQYF
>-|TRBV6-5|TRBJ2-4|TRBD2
TGTGCCAGCGTTGCGGCGGGGGAGGGCGTTGGCATTCAGTACTTC
CASVAAGEGVGIQYF
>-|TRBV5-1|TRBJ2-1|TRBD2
TGCGCCAGCAGCCCGTCCTCTGCCGGGACTAGCTCCTACAATGAGCAGTTCTTC
CASSPSSAGTSSYNEQFF
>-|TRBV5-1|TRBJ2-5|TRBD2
TGCGCCAGCAGCTTGAAGGCTAGCGGGGGGGCTTGGGAGACCCAGTACTTC
CASSLKASGGAWETQYF
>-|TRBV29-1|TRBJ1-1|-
TGCAGCATTACGGGGGGTACAATGAACACTGAAGCTTTCTTT
CSITGGTMNTEAFF
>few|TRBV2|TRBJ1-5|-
TGTGCCAGCAGTGAACCAGGGTGGGATAGCAATCAGCCCCAGCATTTT
CASSEPGWDSNQPQHF
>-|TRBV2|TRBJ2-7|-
TGTGCCAGCAGTGAACAGGGGATGGCCTACGAGCAGTACTTC
CASSEQGMAYEQYF
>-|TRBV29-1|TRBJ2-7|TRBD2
TGCAGCGTACCCGGGACTAGCGGCGCCGAGCAGTACTTC
CSVPGTSGAEQYF
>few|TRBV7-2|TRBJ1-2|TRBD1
TGTGCCAGCAGCTTAAGCCAGGGGGCGTATGGCTACACCTTC
CASSLSQGAYGYTF
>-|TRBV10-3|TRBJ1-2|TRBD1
TGTGCCACGGGACAGGGTAACTATGGCTACACCTTC
CATGQGNYGYTF
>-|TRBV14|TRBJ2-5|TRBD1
TGTGCCAGCAGCCAAGCGCTCGACAGGGGATCGCGAGAGACCCAGTACTTC
CASSQALDRGSRETQYF
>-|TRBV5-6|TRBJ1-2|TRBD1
TGTGCCAGCAGTCCCACAGGGGGCGATGGCTACACCTTC
CASSPTGGDGYTF
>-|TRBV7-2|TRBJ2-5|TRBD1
TGTGCCAGCAGCTCTTTCCCGAGGGGGCGACGAGAGACCCAGTACTTC
CASSSFPRGRRETQYF
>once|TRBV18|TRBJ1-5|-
TGTGCCAGCTCATCCGTAGGGGGCAATCAGCCCCAGCATTTT
CASSSVGGNQPQHF
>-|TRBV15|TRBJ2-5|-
TGTGCCACCAGCAGAGGTGGCGGCGGGGCACAAGAGACCCAGTACTTC
CATSRGGGGAQETQYF
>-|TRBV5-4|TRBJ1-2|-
TGTGCCAGCAGCTTGCCTGGGCAGGAAGGGGGTGGCTACACCTTC
CASSLPGQEGGGYTF
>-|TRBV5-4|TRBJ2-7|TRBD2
TGTGCCAGCAGCTTGGGACTAGCGGGAGGAAGGTCCTACGAGCAGTACTTC
CASSLGLAGGRSYEQYF
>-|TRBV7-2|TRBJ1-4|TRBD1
TGTGCCAGCAGCCTCTTGGGACAGTCAACTAATGAAAAACTGTTTTTT
CASSLLGQSTNEKLFF
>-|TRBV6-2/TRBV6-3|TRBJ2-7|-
TGTGCCAGCAGTGAGGCCGGGGGGCCCTACGAGCAGTACTTC
CASSEAGGPYEQYF